Shown below are 10 T cell receptor beta chains from a single sample sequenced in a study of cytomegalovirus exposure and HLA in healthy donors. PCR used 60 Vbeta primers and 13 Jbeta primers. Some clones are missing from TCRdb's copy, which holds only in-frame ones; the method was immunoSEQ multiplex PCR. This sample has about 300,000 clones, with approximately 90% found just once. Specimen: PBMCs. These receptors were obtained from a man between 40 and 49 years old in good health and CMV-seropositive.

This chain joins TRBV4-3 and TRBJ2-7; TRBD2 aligns across 8 bases. J gave up 4 bases and V 1 base, and 6 bases lay outside the gene matches. This CDR3 is 15 amino acids long. Per the germline V gene, CDR1 is LGHNA and CDR2 is YSLEER. The CDR3 spells CASSQGNGREYEQYF. DNA of the CDR3: TGCGCCAGCAGCCAAGGGAACGGGAGGGAATACGAGCAGTACTTC.

With respect to this clone: The sample carries other DNA sequences with the same CDR3. This chain links TRBV28 with TRBJ1-2, with no clear D. CDR3 length: 13 amino acids. V was cut by 3 bases and J by 2 bases, with 7 bases left in between. Germline CDR1 reads MDHEN; CDR2 reads SYDVKM. DNA of the CDR3: TGTGCCAGCAGTTTGGGCAGAAACTATGGCTACACCTTC. Encoded protein: CASSLGRNYGYTF.

A word on this clone: This sample also contains other DNA sequences that code for the same CDR3. The V gene is TRBV28, the J gene TRBJ1-5; 9 bases fit TRBD1. After removal of 6 bases from V and 7 bases from J, the junction contained 7 bases not matched to a gene. This CDR3 is built from 14 residues. The germline gives CDR1 MDHEN, CDR2 SYDVKM. The CDR3 is CASSPDRGGQPQHF. Written as DNA, the CDR3 is TGTGCCAGCAGCCCGGACAGGGGAGGACAGCCCCAGCATTTT. Together with reference TRBV28 and TRBJ1-5, the CDR3 gives the full variable domain: DVKVTQSSRYLVKRTGEKVFLECVQDMDHENMFWYRQDPGLGLRLIYFSYDVKMKEKGDIPEGYSVSREKKERFSLILESASTNQTSMYLCASSPDRGGQPQHFGDGTRLSIL.

The V and J genes are TRBV28 and TRBJ2-7; 9 bases line up with TRBD2. The CDR3 spans 17 residues. J was trimmed by 7 bases and V by 1 base; bases with no gene match: 14. Looked up from germline, CDR1 is MDHEN and CDR2 is SYDVKM. This chain's CDR3 is CASSLLFGGAGGREQYF. CDR3 coding DNA: TGTGCCAGCAGTTTATTATTCGGGGGGGCGGGAGGGAGGGAGCAGTACTTC.

This chain uses TRBV2 with TRBJ2-1; TRBD2 agrees at 7 bases. V trimming: 6 bases; J trimming: 6 bases; junction bases outside the gene matches: 11. Per germline, CDR1 SNHLY and CDR2 FYNNEI. The CDR3 runs 15 residues. CDR3 sequence (DNA): TGTGCCAGCAGGGCGACGGGGGGTAAGAGCAATGAGCAGTTCTTC. Encoded protein: CASRATGGKSNEQFF.

As regards this clone: This specimen includes other DNA sequences encoding the same CDR3. This sequence joins TRBV4-2 and TRBJ2-5; 7 nucleotides line up with TRBD2. J lost 4 bases, V lost 2 bases, and 13 bases had no gene match. CDR3 length: 17 residues. Germline CDR1 reads LGHNA; CDR2 reads YNFKEQ. The CDR3 DNA reads as TGTGCCAGCAGCCAACGTGGGAGGGCGAGTGACGGAGAGACCCAGTACTTC. Encoded protein: CASSQRGRASDGETQYF.

J is TRBJ2-1 and V is TRBV10-3; D remains ambiguous. The CDR3 contains 12 residues. V lost 4 bases, J lost 7 bases, and 8 bases lay in between. Germline lookup yields CDR1 ENHRY and CDR2 SYGVKD. The CDR3 is CAISAPLNEQFF. The CDR3, as DNA: TGTGCCATCAGTGCCCCACTGAATGAGCAGTTCTTC.

Only a few counts were recorded for this clone. The rearrangement uses TRBV19 and TRBJ1-1; possible D gene TRBD1, 5 bases. Germline assignment: CDR1 LNHDA and CDR2 SQIVND (reference sequence). Deletions cut 3 bases from V and 1 base from J, with 6 bases between. The CDR3 length is 13 residues. The CDR3 DNA reads TGTGCCAGTAGTATCCAGGGGAACACTGAAGCTTTCTTT. Its translation is CASSIQGNTEAFF.

V is TRBV28 and J is TRBJ1-1, with 8 bases matching TRBD1. This CDR3 is built from 16 residues. In germline, CDR1 is MDHEN, CDR2 SYDVKM. J lost 4 bases, V lost 1 base, and 8 bases had no gene match. The CDR3 is CASSLSVGQGATEAFF. CDR3 bases: TGTGCCAGCAGTTTATCGGTCGGACAGGGCGCCACTGAAGCTTTCTTT.

In its sample, this clone was seen once. The chain employs TRBV28 and TRBJ2-7, with 10 bases fitting TRBD1. V gave up 5 bases and J gave up 3 bases; unmatched junction bases: 10. Germline lookup yields CDR1 MDHEN and CDR2 SYDVKM. This CDR3 comprises 16 residues. DNA of the CDR3: TGTGCCAGCAGTCCGCCCCTGGGGACAGGGGTCTACGAGCAGTACTTC. Translating it yields CASSPPLGTGVYEQYF.